The 14 T cell receptor beta chains presented below share a single source sample, sequenced in a study of regulatory T cells in long-lasting Graves disease. The time point was: persistent/refractory GD, antithyroid drugs over 5 years with positive TRAb. Construction of the TCR library relied on RNA isolated from PBMCs. Researchers made TCR beta libraries by using iRepertoire HTBI primers and running Arm-PCR on CDR3 regions. TCRdb re-called the multiplex PCR reads with MiXCR, one entry per CDR3 protein. The sample holds a few hundred thousand distinct CDR3 sequences, 22% seen once. The sequencing here drew on peripheral blood mononuclear cells (PBMCs), taken when the disease was refractory, from a patient treated with antithyroid drugs. These receptors came from a female donor with Graves disease.

This sequence joins TRBV2 and TRBJ2-7, with 12 nucleotides matching TRBD2. This CDR3 is built from 14 residues. The V gene's germline CDR1 is SNHLY and CDR2 FYNNEI. V lost 7 bases, J lost 4 bases, and 5 bases stayed unmatched. CDR3 nucleotide sequence: TGTGCCAGCACCGGACTAGCGGGATATTACGAGCAGTACTTC. Encoded protein: CASTGLAGYYEQYF.

The sample holds many counts of this clonotype. V is TRBV12-3 or TRBV12-4 and J is TRBJ1-2; possible D gene TRBD1, 5 bases. This CDR3 comprises 15 residues. Between the trimmed V and J ends, which lost 3 bases and 7 bases, there was a span of 18 bases. This CDR3 reads CASSFALAGRAGYTF. The CDR3 DNA reads TGTGCCAGCAGTTTCGCTCTTGCAGGGCGAGCTGGCTACACCTTC.

This clonotype has at least ten counts. The rearrangement links TRBV20-1 to TRBJ2-7; D is uncertain. Germline assignment: CDR1 DFQATT and CDR2 SNEGSKA (reference sequence). The CDR3 length is 12 residues. Trimming left V 1 base short and J 3 bases short, with 7 bases between. The DNA of the CDR3 is TGCAGTGCTAGAGGCGCCAACTACGAGCAGTACTTC. This translates into CSARGANYEQYF.

In this sample, this clonotype turned up once. The chain employs TRBV20-1 and TRBJ2-5, with D perhaps matching TRBD1 or TRBD2 (6 bases each). This CDR3 is built from 14 residues. CDR1 is DFQATT, CDR2 SNEGSKA, per germline (reference sequence). With 1 base removed from V and 4 bases from J, the gap between germline ends came to 13 bases. CDR3 residues: CSARGPGAGETQYF. The DNA for the CDR3 is TGCAGTGCTAGAGGTCCGGGGGCTGGAGAGACCCAGTACTTC.

The sample holds a few counts of this clonotype. V and J are TRBV27 and TRBJ2-7; 13 bases fit TRBD2. The CDR3 contains 19 residues. CDR1 and CDR2 (germline): MNHEY, SMNVEV (reference sequence). Germline trimming cut 5 bases from V and 5 bases from J; bases unmatched to any gene: 18. Written as DNA, the CDR3 is TGTGCCAGCAGTCCCTGGACTAGCGGGAGTCAAATATCGGGCAACGAGCAGTACTTC. This codes for CASSPWTSGSQISGNEQYF.

The sample holds a few counts of this clonotype. The V call is TRBV19, the J call TRBJ2-1; unclear D gene. Trimming stripped 3 bases from V and 6 bases from J, with 12 bases between. Germline V lookup: CDR1 LNHDA, CDR2 SQIVND (reference sequence). This CDR3 has 14 residues. The CDR3 DNA follows: TGTGCCAGTAGTATCGACAACGACTTCAATGAGCAGTTCTTC. Protein: CASSIDNDFNEQFF.

This clonotype was picked up many times. This chain joins TRBV29-1 and TRBJ2-7; D unclear. CDR3 length: 13 amino acids. V dropped 4 bases and J dropped 5 bases, with 15 bases sitting between them. Germline V CDR1 and CDR2: SQVTM, ANQGSEA. CDR3 nucleotide sequence: TGCAGCGTTGGCCTCGAAAAGCCCCACGAGCAGTACTTC. It specifies CSVGLEKPHEQYF.

At least ten counts were recorded for this clonotype. The rearrangement links TRBV11-2 to TRBJ1-2; D may be TRBD1 (5 bases). This CDR3 has 13 amino acids. CDR1 and CDR2 (germline): SGHAT, FQNNGV. Deletions cut 3 bases from V and 3 bases from J, with 8 bases between. CDR3 sequence reads: CASSFRDHYGYTF. CDR3 nucleotide sequence: TGTGCCAGCAGCTTCAGGGACCACTATGGCTACACCTTC.

There are many counts of this clonotype. CDR3 sequence reads: CASSPAGTNYGYTF. In DNA, the CDR3 is TGTGCCAGCAGTCCAGCGGGAACTAACTATGGCTACACCTTC. The chain employs TRBV28 and TRBJ1-2; D is uncertain. Trimming left V 5 bases short and J 0 bases short, with 10 bases between. This CDR3 is built from 14 residues. Germline assignment: CDR1 MDHEN and CDR2 SYDVKM.

This rearrangement joins TRBV6-2 or TRBV6-3 to TRBJ2-4; D remains ambiguous. The J call may be mistaken, given a closer DNA end match to TRBJ2-3. This CDR3 comprises 12 residues. Germline loops: CDR1 MNHEY, CDR2 SVGEGT. The CDR3 coding sequence is TGTGCCAGCAGTGAAGAGCTACATACGCAGTATTTT. This sequence encodes CASSEELHTQYF.

The table lists this clonotype with many counts. This chain joins TRBV7-8 and TRBJ2-6; D is unclear. The CDR3 runs 16 residues. The germline V gene encodes CDR1 SGHVS and CDR2 FQNEAQ. V was clipped by 6 bases and J by 0 bases, with 12 bases between them. The CDR3 loop is CASSRAPSSGANVLTF. CDR3 sequence (DNA): TGTGCCAGCAGTCGTGCTCCGAGCTCTGGGGCCAACGTCCTGACTTTC. Variable domain in full (rest from reference TRBV7-8 and TRBJ2-6): GAGVSQSPRYKVAKRGQDVALRCDPISGHVSLFWYQQALGQGPEFLTYFQNEAQLDKSGLPSDRFFAERPEGSVSTLKIQRTQQEDSAVYLCASSRAPSSGANVLTFGAGSRLTVL.

Notes on this clonotype: It may be a read error: a sequence one base away is much more abundant. This rearrangement joins TRBV12-3 or TRBV12-4 to TRBJ2-5, with D possibly TRBD1 on 8 matching bases. The J call is uncertain, as TRBJ2-1 better fits the DNA end. The CDR3 length is 15 residues. The CDR3 nucleotides are TGTGCCAGCAGTCCCGACAGGGGAGGGGGCTACGAGCAGTTCTTC. Translating it yields CASSPDRGGGYEQFF.

V and J are TRBV6-1 and TRBJ1-5, with 8 positions matching TRBD1. Germline CDR1 MNHNS, CDR2 SASEGT. CDR3 size: 16 residues. V lost 2 bases and J lost 4; bases outside the gene matches: 7. CDR3 sequence: CASSESGTGTNQPQHF. CDR3 coding DNA: TGTGCCAGCAGTGAATCCGGGACAGGCACTAATCAGCCCCAGCATTTT.

This clonotype was observed many times. The chain has TRBV19 and TRBJ1-5; D may be TRBD1 (6 bases). V lost 1 base and J 7 bases, leaving 14 bases between the germline ends. The CDR3 covers 15 residues. CDR1 LNHDA and CDR2 SQIVND come from the germline V gene (reference sequence). The DNA for the CDR3 is TGTGCCAGTAGTATAGCGGTACAGGGTGGACAGCCCCAGCATTTT. Protein product: CASSIAVQGGQPQHF.